The clone carrying this TCR beta chain was recorded a few times. Its antigen is not known. This sample stems from a study of vaccination and CD4 T cells after COVID-19. The assay that was used to sequence DNA from cultured CD4+ T cells was the Oncomine TCR Beta short-read assay. TCRdb reprocessed the PCR reads with MiXCR, giving one entry per CDR3 protein. This table has 10,000 or so distinct CDR3 sequences, roughly 64% appearing once. The CDR3 runs 13 residues. The germline gives CDR1 LNHDA, CDR2 SQIVND (reference sequence). Trimming removed 6 bases from V and 4 bases from J, with 10 bases in between. Described treatment: approximately 10-day PBMC culture with coronavirus spike peptide pools or control peptides (ViraFEST assay).

This chain joins TRBV19 and TRBJ1-5, with D possibly being TRBD1 (6 bases). What was sequenced was CD4+ T cells from blood, cultured in vitro. The receptor comes from a human donor who had recovered from COVID-19. The CDR3, as DNA: TGTGCCAGTAGAGGTCAGGGGAATCAGCCCCAGCATTTT. As protein: CASRGQGNQPQHF.